This T cell receptor (beta chain) was profiled in a study of metastatic and nonmetastatic thyroid tumors. Looking at the study overall: Blood and tumor or nodule tissue repertoires from malignant and benign thyroid patients were compared. Whole-study results and caveats: Versus benign nodules, malignant thyroid tumors reportedly had significantly higher TCR beta diversity, in blood and tumor.

The CDR3 is made up of 12 amino acids. The V end lost 1 base, the J end lost 7 bases, and 2 bases lay between the germline ends. In germline, CDR1 is LNHDA, CDR2 SQIVND (reference sequence). In the source study's methods: Clinicopathological groups differed in CDR3, with these differences serving to build a distant-metastasis classifier for papillary thyroid cancer. TCRdb redid the clone calls on the PCR reads using MiXCR. Here the V and J calls rest on TCRdb's processing, not on the authors' analysis. The data show around 34,000 clones, around a fifth seen once. The entire patient cohort was treatment-naive prior to thyroid surgery. There are a few counts of this clone. The antigen is unknown.

The sample comprised blood. V gene TRBV19 combines with J gene TRBJ1-6; unclear D gene. The TCR originated in a female donor with papillary thyroid cancer or a benign thyroid nodule (not recorded which). Some clones in this sample may be carry-over from other donors' samples. Written as DNA, the CDR3 is TGTGCCAGTAGTATAGGAAATTCACCCCTCCACTTT. It is translated as CASSIGNSPLHF.